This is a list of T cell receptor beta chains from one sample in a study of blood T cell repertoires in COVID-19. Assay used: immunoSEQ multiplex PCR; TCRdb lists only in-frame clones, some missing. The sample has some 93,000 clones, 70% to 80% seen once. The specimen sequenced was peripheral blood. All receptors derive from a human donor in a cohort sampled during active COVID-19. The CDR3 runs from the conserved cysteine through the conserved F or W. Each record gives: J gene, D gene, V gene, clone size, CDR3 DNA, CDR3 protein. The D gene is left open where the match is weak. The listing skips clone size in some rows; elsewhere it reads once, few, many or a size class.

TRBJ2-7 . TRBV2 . TGTGCCAGTCGGGCCTACGAGCAGTACTTC CASRAYEQYF
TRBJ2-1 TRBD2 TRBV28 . TGTGCCAGCAGCCTTCCGGGACTAGCGGGGGAGCAGTTCTTC CASSLPGLAGEQFF
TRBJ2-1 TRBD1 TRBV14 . TGTGCCAGCAGCCACTACAGGGGGCTGGGTGACAATGAGCAGTTCTTC CASSHYRGLGDNEQFF
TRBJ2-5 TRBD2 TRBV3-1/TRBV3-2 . TGTGCCAGCAGCCCCAGACTAGCCCCTCAAGAGACCCAGTACTTC CASSPRLAPQETQYF
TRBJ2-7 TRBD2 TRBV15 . TGTGCCACCAGCAGAGCCCTAGCGGGAGAGTGGCGGAGCTCCTACGAGCAGTACTTC CATSRALAGEWRSSYEQYF
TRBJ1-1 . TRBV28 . TGTGCCAGCAGTTGGGGGGTAGGCACTGAAGCTTTCTTT CASSWGVGTEAFF
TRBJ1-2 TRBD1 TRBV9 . TGTGCCAGCAGCGTAGACAGGGGGACTGATGGCTACACCTTC CASSVDRGTDGYTF
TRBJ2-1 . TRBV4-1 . TGCGCCAGCAGCAGACGGATGACAAATGAGCAGTTCTTC CASSRRMTNEQFF
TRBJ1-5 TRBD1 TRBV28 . TGTGCCAGTTTTTCCGGGACAGGGGGGCAGCCCCAGCATTTT CASFSGTGGQPQHF
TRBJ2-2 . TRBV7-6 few TGTGCCAGCAGCTTCCCCCCTGCGGGGAACACCGGGGAGCTGTTTTTT CASSFPPAGNTGELFF
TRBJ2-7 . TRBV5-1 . TGCGCCAGCAGCAACTCTCTAGCGTCCCCCTACGAGCAGTACTTC CASSNSLASPYEQYF
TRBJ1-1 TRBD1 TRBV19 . TGTGCCAGTAGTCCCCCGGACAGGGGAGGAACTGAAGCTTTCTTT CASSPPDRGGTEAFF
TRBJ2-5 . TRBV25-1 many TGTGCCAGCAGTGAATACGATTCGGCAGGGGTGGAGACCCAGTACTTC CASSEYDSAGVETQYF
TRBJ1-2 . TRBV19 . TGTGCCAGTAGGGAGATTGGCCCATCCAGGGATGGCTACACCTTC CASREIGPSRDGYTF
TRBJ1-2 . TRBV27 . TGTGCCAGCAGCCGAGGACAGTTCAACTATGGCTACACCTTC CASSRGQFNYGYTF
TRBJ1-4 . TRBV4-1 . TGCGCCAGCAGCCAAGATAGGGCGGGGAAACTGTTTTTT CASSQDRAGKLFF
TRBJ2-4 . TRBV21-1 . TGTGCCAGCAGCAACGCGAGACGGTGTAGGGGTGACATTCAGTACTTC CASSNARRCRGDIQYF
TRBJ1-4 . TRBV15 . TGTGCCACCAGCAGAGGCCGGGGTTCTAATGAAAAACTGTTTTTT CATSRGRGSNEKLFF
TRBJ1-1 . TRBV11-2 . TGTGCCAGCAGGAGGCAGGGTGTCACTGAAGCTTTCTTT CASRRQGVTEAFF
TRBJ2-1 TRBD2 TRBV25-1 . TGTGCCAGCAGTGCCGCTAGCGGAGCCGGGGTTGAGCAGTTCTTC CASSAASGAGVEQFF
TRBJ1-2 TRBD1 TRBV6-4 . TGTGCCAGCAGTGCAACGGGACAGGGGTATGGCTACACCTTC CASSATGQGYGYTF
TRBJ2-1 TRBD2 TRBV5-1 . TGCGCCAGCAGCCCGGGACTAGCGGGACTAAACTACAATGAGCAGTTCTTC CASSPGLAGLNYNEQFF
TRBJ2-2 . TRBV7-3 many TGTGCCAGCAGTACGGGGGTCACCGGGGAGCTGTTTTTT CASSTGVTGELFF
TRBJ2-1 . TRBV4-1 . TGCGCCAGCAGCCAAGGACAGAATGGTTACAATGAGCAGTTCTTC CASSQGQNGYNEQFF
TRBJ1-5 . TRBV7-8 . TGTGCCAGCAGCCCCCGCAGTCAGGGGCCGCGCGGTCAGCCCCAGCATTTT CASSPRSQGPRGQPQHF
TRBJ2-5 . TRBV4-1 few TGCGCCAGCAGCCAAGAACCCCCTTCGGGAGCAGAGACCCAGTACTTC CASSQEPPSGAETQYF
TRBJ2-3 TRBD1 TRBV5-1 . TGCGCCAGCAGCTTGGGACAGGGGGTCGCAGATACGCAGTATTTT CASSLGQGVADTQYF
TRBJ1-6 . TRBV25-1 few TGTGCCAGCAGTGGCCGGGACACTTATTCACCCCTCCACTTT CASSGRDTYSPLHF
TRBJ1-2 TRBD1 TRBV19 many TGTGCCAGTAGTAGGGACAGGGGGCGAGGTGGCTACACCTTC CASSRDRGRGGYTF
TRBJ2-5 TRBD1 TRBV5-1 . TGCGCCAGCAGCTGGGACGGGACAGCAGAAGAGACCCAGTACTTC CASSWDGTAEETQYF
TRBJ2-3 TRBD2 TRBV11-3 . TGTGCCAGCAGCTCCCCTTCGACTAGCGTCGACCCAGATACGCAGTATTTT CASSSPSTSVDPDTQYF
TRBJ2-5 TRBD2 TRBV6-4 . TGTGCCAGCAGACCAACCGGGACTAGCGGTGCCCAGTACTTC CASRPTGTSGAQYF
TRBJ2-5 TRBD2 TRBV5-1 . TGCGCCAGCAGCTTGGCGGTTAGCGGGAGGATCAGATTCCAAGAGACCCAGTACTTC CASSLAVSGRIRFQETQYF
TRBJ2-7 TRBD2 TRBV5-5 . TGTGCCAGCAGCTATTTCCTGACTAGCGGCCCCTACGAGCAGTACTTC CASSYFLTSGPYEQYF
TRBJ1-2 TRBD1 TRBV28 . TGTGCCAGCAGTTTGACAGGGAGCTATGGCTACACCTTC CASSLTGSYGYTF
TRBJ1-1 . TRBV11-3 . TGTGCCAGCAGTCCCGGAGGGTCAATGAACACTGAAGCTTTCTTT CASSPGGSMNTEAFF
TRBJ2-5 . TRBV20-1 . TGCAGTGCTAGTCCTCCGTACCAAGAGACCCAGTACTTC CSASPPYQETQYF
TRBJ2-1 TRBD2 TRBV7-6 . TGTGCCAGCAGCTTAGTCTGGGGTCAGAGGGAGGGGAATGAGCAGTTCTTC CASSLVWGQREGNEQFF
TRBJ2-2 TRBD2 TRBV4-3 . TGCGCCAGCAGCCAACGGACTAGCGGTACCGGGGAGCTGTTTTTT CASSQRTSGTGELFF
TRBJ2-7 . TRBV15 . TGTGCCACCAGCAGAGATCGGTTAGGAGGCGGGAATTGGTACGAGCAGTACTTC CATSRDRLGGGNWYEQYF
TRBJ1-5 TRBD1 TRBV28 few TGTGCCAGCAGTTTCGGGGTCAGCCTACAGGGGGCCCAGCATTTT CASSFGVSLQGAQHF
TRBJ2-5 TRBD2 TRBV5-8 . TGTGCCAGCAGCTTCCGGGGGGGGGAGACCCAGTACTTC CASSFRGGETQYF
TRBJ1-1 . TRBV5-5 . TGTGCCAGCAGCCATCAGGGCGTGGAAGGGAACACTGAAGCTTTCTTT CASSHQGVEGNTEAFF